This T cell receptor beta chain is drawn from a study of graft-versus-host responses after intestinal transplantation (dated by TCRdb to about 2021). Regarding the study in general: The transplants that recipients received were multivisceral, liver-intestinal, or isolated intestinal. Every recipient was given anti-thymocyte globulin induction, then maintenance tacrolimus and steroids for 3 to 4 years. Graft-versus-host and host-versus-graft alloreactive T cell clones were tracked in the graft, circulation and bone marrow after intestinal transplantation using bulk TCR-beta CDR3 sequencing. To identify alloreactive clones, pre-transplant mixed lymphocyte reaction products were sequenced and compared with unstimulated pre-transplant donor and recipient T cells. Of the roughly 25 intestinal transplant recipients enrolled in the cohort, one of whom was a retransplant, a few patients without pretransplant specimens were excluded. A peak of at least 4% donor T cells among recipient peripheral blood mononuclear cells was the definition used for donor T cell macrochimerism. Rather than being sequenced by the commercial service, samples from a few later patients were sequenced in-house on an Illumina MiSeq and processed with MiXCR. The investigation overall reported the following: Early after transplant, peak levels of circulating GvH clones were found to be associated with declines in HvG clones. GvH clones were found in recipient bone marrow, and some of the GvH clones appeared earlier in ileal mucosa or blood, which is consistent with an intestinal mucosal origin. High GvH to HvG T cell clonal ratios were observed in the allografts of patients with donor T cell macrochimerism. The conclusions were limited by the relatively low number and heterogeneity of the intestinal transplant patients.

On this clone: This receptor's antigen is unknown. No per-base quality is available; no much larger clone lies one base away.

Based on the germline V gene (reference sequence), the CDR1 and CDR2 sequences are MNHEY and SMNVEV. Trimming takes 4 bases from V and 7 bases from J, and the germline ends sit 14 bases apart. Including the terminal cysteine and phenylalanine, the CDR3 comprises 14 residues. Only the CDR3 part of the read is kept: 42 bases, read in frame from the first base. Explained via the paper, the time point label denotes: cells obtained before transplantation from donor or recipient. CD3+CD4+ and CD3+CD8+ populations were FACS-sorted from unstimulated pre-transplant donor and recipient cells taken from spleen or lymph nodes. Library preparation employed the immunoSEQ multiplex PCR assay. In most patients, genomic DNA was isolated using the Qiagen DNeasy Blood and Tissue Kit and sent frozen to Adaptive Biotechnologies for TCR sequencing. Adaptive Biotechnologies carried out high-throughput TCR-beta CDR3 sequencing of genomic DNA for most patients. Processing in the source paper ran as follows. TCR sequencing data were retrieved from Adaptive's ImmunoSEQ software for 18 patients, whereas a few other patients were processed with MiXCR and VDJtools. To correct CD4 versus CD8 sorting errors, sequences present in both subsets at a frequency ratio below 5:1 were removed. CDR3 nucleotide sequences shared by donor and recipient were removed because the origin of these sequences could not be assigned. At least 2-fold expansion over unstimulated cells and a minimum CFSE-low frequency of 0.002% (template counts) or 0.001% (read counts) were required for clones to be classified as alloreactive. A clone was considered mappable if detected in the sequenced pre-transplant spleen, lymph node, or MLR CFSE-low populations of the donor or recipient. Cumulative frequency of alloreactive clones was calculated as a percentage of all sequences weighted by copy number. In TCRdb, the immuneACCESS table is reduced to in-frame sequences with V and J assigned. These tables do not hold every clone; where another copy was compared, an unresolved V gene accounts for under half, and the others remain unexplained. The V and J calls and clone size were taken over from that table, and D and trimming were inferred from the DNA. Recorded for this sample are more than 60,000 clones; about nine tenths of them occurred a single time. The ten largest clones add up to approximately 1.3% of the sample.

The sequencing here drew on unstimulated CD8+ T cells sorted from spleen or lymph node cells, taken before intestinal transplant. The TCR sequence derives from a human donor who received an intestinal transplant. The sequence links TRBV27 to TRBJ1-3; perhaps TRBD1 is the D gene, with 6 bases matching. CDR3 sequence: CASSSLGQGNTIYF. At the DNA level, the sequence is TGTGCCAGCAGTTCGTTGGGCCAGGGGAACACCATATATTTT.